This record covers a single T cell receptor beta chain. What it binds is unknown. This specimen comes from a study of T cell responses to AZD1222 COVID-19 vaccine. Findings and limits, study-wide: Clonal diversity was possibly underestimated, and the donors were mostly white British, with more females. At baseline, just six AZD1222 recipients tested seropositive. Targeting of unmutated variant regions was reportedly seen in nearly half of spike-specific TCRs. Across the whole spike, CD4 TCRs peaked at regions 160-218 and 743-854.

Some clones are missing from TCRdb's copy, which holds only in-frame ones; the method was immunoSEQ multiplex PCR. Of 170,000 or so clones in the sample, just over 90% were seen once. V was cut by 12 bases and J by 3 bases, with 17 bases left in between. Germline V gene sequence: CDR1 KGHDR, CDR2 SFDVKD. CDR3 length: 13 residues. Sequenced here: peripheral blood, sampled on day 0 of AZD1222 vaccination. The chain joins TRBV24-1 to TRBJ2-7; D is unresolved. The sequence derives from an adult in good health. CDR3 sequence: CAPQIGILYEQYF. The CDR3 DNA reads TGTGCCCCCCAAATTGGCATTCTCTACGAGCAGTACTTC.